This TCR beta chain was observed in a study of beta chain features in type 1 diabetes. Points from the study as a whole: A pattern of fewer insertions and more deletions at VDJ junctions was seen in type 1 diabetes patients. These data did not resolve whether HLA type affects TCRB rearrangement. In all four CD4+ subsets, TCRB CDR3 length was significantly, moderately reduced in type 1 diabetes. Shorter templates might be favored by PCR, equally in patients and controls.

Remarks on this clone: Its antigen remains unidentified.

The V and J ends lost 4 bases and 8 bases, in that order; junction bases with no gene match: 8. This CDR3 has 13 residues. CDR1 and CDR2 (germline): GTSNPN, SVGIG (reference sequence). Expressed TCRB transcripts were sequenced because the isolated RNA had all been reverse transcribed beforehand. Clones were sequenced by immunoSEQ multiplex PCR, and TCRdb holds only the in-frame ones, with some missing. Altogether some 120,000 clones are present, roughly a sixth being singletons, with the ten largest covering 2.6%. Sorted cells reached over 98% purity in every population. Sequenced material: central memory CD4+ T cells from blood. The gene calls are TRBV30 and TRBJ2-1; 7 bases agree with TRBD2. This sequence originates from a man younger than 35 with type 1 diabetes. For the CDR3, the DNA is TGTGCCTGGACTAGCGGATTCGGAGATGAGCAGTTCTTC. It encodes CAWTSGFGDEQFF.